The 2 T cell receptor beta chains given below trace back to one sample, sequenced in a study of blood T cell repertoires in COVID-19. Clones were sequenced by immunoSEQ multiplex PCR, and TCRdb holds only the in-frame ones, with some missing. The sample holds hundreds of thousands of clones, about 89% seen once. The sequenced sample was peripheral blood. The receptor set was obtained from a man aged 35-49 years with acute or convalescent COVID-19.

CDR3 sequence: CASSFRGGPYGYTF. The CDR3 nucleotides read TGTGCCAGCAGCTTTCGGGGGGGTCCCTATGGCTACACCTTC. V gene TRBV7-2 combines with J gene TRBJ1-2, with D possibly TRBD1 on 5 matching bases. Germline V gene data show CDR1 as SGHTA and CDR2 as FQGNSA. There are 14 residues in the CDR3. V gave up 3 bases and J gave up 4 bases, with 12 bases separating them.

A note on this clone: Additional DNA sequences in this sample encode the identical CDR3. The V gene is TRBV7-9, the J gene TRBJ1-1; TRBD1 matches 7 bases. The CDR3 is made up of 15 amino acids. The junction had 8 bases not matched to a gene; V was cut back by 3 bases and J by 4 bases. Germline CDR1 and CDR2: SEHNR and FQNEAQ (reference sequence). The DNA for the CDR3 is TGTGCCAGCAGCTTGGCCGCAGGGGGAGGCACTGAAGCTTTCTTT. Translating it yields CASSLAAGGGTEAFF.